This T cell receptor beta chain was sequenced during a study of molecular identifiers for immune sequencing clone quantification. Turning to the study itself: The replicates split RNA from around 18,000 or 91,000 naive CD8 cells five ways and sequenced four.

Naive CD8 T cells were FACS-sorted by CD8+CD4-CCR7+CD45RA+ markers. About this clonotype: Its ends do not fully match the called genes, so a read error is possible.

TCRdb redid the calling of the PCR reads with MiXCR, one entry per CDR3 protein. The sample has about 640,000 distinct CDR3 sequences, 20% seen once; the top ten hold roughly 0.9%. Germline CDR1 PRHDT, CDR2 FYEKMQ (reference sequence). The CDR3 has 21 residues. The source material was naive CD8+ T cells from blood, with Jurkat cell RNA spiked in. Stated subset: FACS-sorted CD8+CD4-CCR7+CD45RA+ naive T cells. The source is a human donor in good health. Some libraries in this study had Jurkat cell RNA spiked in. The chain carries TRBV13 and TRBJ2-6; 8 bases align to TRBD1. In DNA, the CDR3 is TGTGCCGGCAGCTTAGCAGGGGGCTGGGGAAATACCCAGCCTGGGGCCAACGTCCTGACCTTC. Protein sequence: CAGSLAGGWGNTQPGANVLTF.